A single sample gave rise to the 32 T cell receptor beta chains below, sequenced in a study of monozygotic twins with inflammatory bowel disease. TCRdb reprocessed the 5' RACE reads, keeping one entry per CDR3 protein, no DNA. This repertoire comprises 350,000 to 500,000 distinct CDR3 sequences; its ten largest clones make up about 2.3%. Sequencing was performed on blood. These receptors originate from a human donor with ulcerative colitis or Crohn's disease, or a healthy co-twin of an affected twin (not recorded which).

This chain links TRBV7-9 with TRBJ2-7; the TCRdb D gene call, TRBD1, has no DNA to confirm it. This CDR3 region has 15 residues. The germline gives CDR1 SEHNR, CDR2 FQNEAQ (reference sequence). The chain's CDR3 is CASSLGFGQNYEQYF.

This chain connects TRBV5-1 to TRBJ1-1; the D gene TCRdb calls, TRBD1, cannot be checked with no DNA. The germline V gene encodes CDR1 SGHRS and CDR2 YFSETQ. This CDR3 spans 16 amino acids. The CDR3 here is CASSSTGGRMNTEAFF.

The rearrangement joins TRBV5-1 to TRBJ2-7; TCRdb lists TRBD2, though no DNA is available to test this call. This CDR3 has 16 amino acids. CDR1 is SGHRS and CDR2 is YFSETQ in the germline V gene. The CDR3 protein is CASSLGVASGSYEQYF.

The chain recombines TRBV6-2 or TRBV6-3 with TRBJ1-1. Germline V gene sequence: CDR1 MNHEY, CDR2 SVGEGT. The CDR3 extends over 14 amino acids. The CDR3 is CASSYSGSLAEAFF.

The chain uses TRBV7-9 and TRBJ2-1; TCRdb names TRBD1, which stays unverified in the absence of DNA. This CDR3 is 17 amino acids long. Germline V gene data show CDR1 as SEHNR and CDR2 as FQNEAQ (reference sequence). Here the CDR3 reads CASSLPPLGGGYNEQFF.

This sequence joins TRBV7-2 and TRBJ2-5. The CDR3 has 12 amino acids. Germline loops: CDR1 SGHTA, CDR2 FQGNSA. CDR3 residues: CASSSTHETQYF.

V is TRBV29-1 and J is TRBJ2-2. Germline V gene lookup returns CDR1 SQVTM and CDR2 ANQGSEA. The CDR3 runs 12 residues. The CDR3 loop reads CSVLNARNGLFF.

The J gene is TRBJ2-7, the V gene TRBV5-1; TCRdb selects TRBD1, and the lack of DNA leaves this call unchecked. This CDR3 region has 15 residues. CDR1 is SGHRS, CDR2 YFSETQ, per germline. Here the CDR3 reads CASSWDLTANYEQYF.

This rearrangement joins TRBV28 to TRBJ2-7; TCRdb picks TRBD1, but there is no DNA to check that call. Germline CDR1 and CDR2: MDHEN and SYDVKM. The CDR3 is 12 residues long. Here the CDR3 reads CASRRGAGEQYF.

The chain carries TRBV5-6 and TRBJ1-5; the D call from TCRdb, TRBD1, cannot be confirmed without DNA. Germline loops: CDR1 SGHDT, CDR2 YYEEEE. This CDR3 has 16 amino acids. The CDR3 sequence is CASSLAGQGDGQPQHF. Full variable domain (missing parts from reference TRBV5-6 and TRBJ1-5): DAGVTQSPTHLIKTRGQQVTLRCSPKSGHDTVSWYQQALGQGPQFIFQYYEEEERQRGNFPDRFSGHQFPNYSSELNVNALLLGDSALYLCASSLAGQGDGQPQHFGDGTRLSIL.

The V and J genes are TRBV2 and TRBJ2-2; without DNA, the TCRdb call of TRBD1 cannot be checked. The length of the CDR3 is 14 residues. Germline V lookup: CDR1 SNHLY, CDR2 FYNNEI. This CDR3 reads CASKGVGNTGELFF.

The chain carries TRBV7-9 and TRBJ2-5. This CDR3 is 15 amino acids long. Germline V gives CDR1 SEHNR, CDR2 FQNEAQ (reference sequence). This CDR3 reads CASSQRRRDQETQYF.

The chain employs TRBV11-2 and TRBJ2-3; TCRdb selects TRBD1, and the lack of DNA leaves this call unchecked. Germline lookup yields CDR1 SGHAT and CDR2 FQNNGV. This CDR3 is 15 amino acids long. CDR3 sequence reads: CASSLVRGSTDTQYF.

The rearrangement links TRBV11-1 to TRBJ2-4. The V gene's germline CDR1 is SGHAT and CDR2 FQDESV (reference sequence). The CDR3 spans 14 residues. CDR3 sequence: CASSFERGKNMQYF.

This chain links TRBV7-2 with TRBJ2-5. CDR1 SGHTA and CDR2 FQGNSA come from the germline V gene. This CDR3 has 15 amino acids. The chain's CDR3 is CASSSLNTNLETQYF.

The genes are TRBV28 and TRBJ2-7; without DNA, the TCRdb call of TRBD1 cannot be checked. Per germline, CDR1 MDHEN and CDR2 SYDVKM. The CDR3 runs 14 residues. The CDR3 region is CASSSNRVPYEQYF.

This chain joins TRBV29-1 and TRBJ2-1; the TCRdb call, TRBD2, lacks DNA for checking. From germline, CDR1 is SQVTM and CDR2 ANQGSEA. CDR3 length equals 13 residues. The CDR3 protein is CSVSGRARNEQFF.

The chain employs TRBV12-3 or TRBV12-4 and TRBJ2-6. The CDR3 is 13 residues long. The CDR3 loop is CASRVERANVLTF.

This chain uses TRBV6-5 with TRBJ1-2; TCRdb's D call of TRBD1 is untestable without DNA. Germline CDR1 reads MNHEY; CDR2 reads SVGAGI. This CDR3 is 12 amino acids long. This chain's CDR3 is CASSPGYNGYTF.

The chain carries TRBV6-5 and TRBJ2-6; the TCRdb D gene call, TRBD1, has no DNA to confirm it. Per the germline V gene, CDR1 is MNHEY and CDR2 is SVGAGI. The CDR3 extends over 18 amino acids. CDR3 loop: CASSYSFPTDSGANVLTF.

This chain links TRBV7-2 with TRBJ2-7; TCRdb reports TRBD1, a call that lacks DNA to check it against. The CDR3 is 15 residues long. Germline V CDR1 and CDR2: SGHTA, FQGNSA. The chain's CDR3 is CASSITGTGVYEQYF.

The rearrangement uses TRBV20-1 and TRBJ2-3; TCRdb's assignment of TRBD2 cannot be checked, as there is no DNA. The length of the CDR3 is 16 residues. Germline CDR1 reads DFQATT; CDR2 reads SNEGSKA (reference sequence). The CDR3 reads CSARDQGLTIRGTQYF.

CDR3 residues: CASSYFDQPQHF. The J gene is TRBJ1-5, the V gene TRBV6-5. The CDR3 is 12 residues long. CDR1 is MNHEY, CDR2 SVGAGI, per germline.

The chain uses TRBV28 and TRBJ1-2. The germline gives CDR1 MDHEN, CDR2 SYDVKM. This CDR3 is built from 11 residues. The CDR3: CASGRDYGYTF.

This chain links TRBV29-1 with TRBJ2-7; TCRdb's D call of TRBD1 is untestable without DNA. This CDR3 spans 14 amino acids. Germline loops: CDR1 SQVTM, CDR2 ANQGSEA. This chain's CDR3 is CSVDIGANSYEQYF.

This chain joins TRBV5-1 and TRBJ2-2; checking the TCRdb D call of TRBD2 is not possible without DNA. The CDR3 sequence is 15 residues long. CDR1 is SGHRS, CDR2 YFSETQ, per germline. The CDR3 loop reads CASSLDTGRTGELFF.

V is TRBV29-1 and J is TRBJ2-3; no DNA is available, so the TRBD2 call from TCRdb remains unchecked. Looked up from germline, CDR1 is SQVTM and CDR2 is ANQGSEA. The length of the CDR3 is 15 residues. The CDR3 is CSVDTSGSGADTQYF.

The chain combines TRBV9 with TRBJ1-2. The germline CDR1 and CDR2 sequences are SGDLS and YYNGEE. This CDR3 has 13 amino acids. The CDR3 is CASSVLAGRGYTF.

The CDR3: CSARAWLAGDEQYF. The chain combines TRBV20-1 with TRBJ2-7; absent DNA, TCRdb's TRBD2 call cannot be checked. Germline CDR1 reads DFQATT; CDR2 reads SNEGSKA (reference sequence). This CDR3 is 14 amino acids long.

This sequence joins TRBV7-8 and TRBJ2-3; TCRdb outputs TRBD1, but without DNA this stays unchecked. The CDR3 has 18 amino acids. Germline lookup yields CDR1 SGHVS and CDR2 FQNEAQ. CDR3: CASSPHRGRLTHTDTQYF. Complete variable domain (other parts from reference TRBV7-8 and TRBJ2-3): GAGVSQSPRYKVAKRGQDVALRCDPISGHVSLFWYQQALGQGPEFLTYFQNEAQLDKSGLPSDRFFAERPEGSVSTLKIQRTQQEDSAVYLCASSPHRGRLTHTDTQYFGPGTRLTVL.

The chain links TRBV7-9 to TRBJ1-1; absent DNA, TCRdb's TRBD1 call cannot be checked. CDR1 SEHNR and CDR2 FQNEAQ come from the germline V gene (reference sequence). CDR3 length equals 13 residues. The CDR3 is CASSSDRAAEAFF.

The chain joins TRBV20-1 to TRBJ2-3; the D call from TCRdb, TRBD1, cannot be confirmed without DNA. Germline-derived CDR1 and CDR2 are DFQATT and SNEGSKA (reference sequence). The CDR3 runs 13 residues. CDR3 sequence: CSATTIRADTQYF.